This T cell receptor (beta chain) was captured in a study of PD-L1 blockade in urothelial cancer (dated by TCRdb to 2016 to 2017). Study-level background: Every patient began therapy at some point between 2013 and 2015 and was given atezolizumab 1,200 mg intravenously every 3 weeks. About 90% of the roughly 30 patients were males with bladder-origin urothelial cancer, and about 65% of the 29 reported a prior smoking history. An ECOG performance status of 0 or 1 was recorded for the patients, and 0 to 3 prior chemotherapy regimens had been received by the patients. Blood samples were analyzed 3 weeks after the start of treatment (second dose) and 6 weeks after the start of treatment. Blood samples gave a median of about 130,000 T cells and tens of thousands of unique TCRs, with a median clonality of roughly 0.081. The study was an exploratory multi-omic analysis of somatic, immune and clinical correlates of response to PD-L1 blockade with atezolizumab in urothelial cancer. Pretreatment tumor samples, along with matched peripheral blood collected serially before and after atezolizumab treatment, underwent TCR sequencing. Durable clinical benefit was defined as progression-free survival longer than 6 months, and TCR features were also tested against progression-free and overall survival. In the same patients, pretreatment tumors underwent whole exome sequencing and RNA sequencing in addition to TCR sequencing. Under 10 patients achieved durable clinical benefit and roughly 20 did not. Pretreatment blood TCR-seq was available for twenty-nine patients, at least one posttreatment blood collection was obtained for roughly 25 patients, and tumor TCR-seq was available for roughly 25 patients.

To estimate absolute template abundance from read counts, synthetic TCR analog templates were spiked into each PCR. Using the immunoSEQ assay, TCRbeta CDR3 regions were amplified from genomic DNA with bias-controlled V and J gene primers. Rearranged TCRbeta segments were sequenced at approximately 20X coverage. In the original analysis: Clustering was used to correct sequencing errors, and CDR3s were annotated against IMGT to assign V, D and J genes. Downstream analyses used only productive TCRbeta rearrangements, leaving out any out-of-frame or stop-codon sequences. To compute clonality, Shannon entropy was normalized by the log of the number of unique productive sequences and then subtracted from one. Clones differing between time points or between blood and tumor were identified by Fisher's exact test with Benjamini-Hochberg correction at adjusted p below 0.01. TCRdb limited this immuneACCESS table to in-frame rearrangements with V and J called. A share of clones is missing; checked studies link under half to unresolved V genes, and the rest is unexplained. The V and J calls and clone size were taken over from that table, and D and trimming were inferred from the DNA. Within this sample are just under 65,000 clones, with approximately 78% of them counted one time only. The top ten clones comprise more than 1.5% of the sample.

This sample's time point label indicates: pretreatment peripheral blood. A cohort of about 27 patients with locally advanced or metastatic urothelial carcinoma, treated at Memorial Sloan Kettering on a trial protocol, was included. Peripheral blood mononuclear cells were collected pretreatment and during treatment, with between 1 and 8 total time points per patient. The Qiagen DNeasy Blood extraction kit was used to purify genomic DNA from total PBMCs and tumor samples. PBMCs were collected pretreatment and during treatment, and were isolated and stored as previously described. As to this clone: The target of this receptor is not known. No base-level quality is on record; no much larger clone is a single base apart.

General study outcomes and caveats: A pretreatment peripheral blood TCR clonality below the median was linked to improved progression-free and overall survival. Because of the small sample size (n of about 29) and the many exploratory analyses performed, the results are intended to be regarded as hypothesis-generating. At 3 weeks after the start of treatment, tumor-associated TCR clones in peripheral blood had expanded more in patients with durable benefit (n ≈ 22, p = 0.022).

This specimen was PBMCs, taken around atezolizumab (anti-PD-L1) treatment. The TCR sequence derives from a man in his 70s with urothelial cancer.

The sequence in DNA is TGTGCCAGCAGTCCCCGGGCCCCGAGGGATCAGCCCCAGCATTTT. Its protein reads: CASSPRAPRDQPQHF. The V and J segments used are TRBV28 and TRBJ1-5; no D segment can be confidently identified. CDR1 and CDR2 (MDHEN, SYDVKM) derive from the germline V gene. Reading from cysteine to phenylalanine, the CDR3 counts 15 amino acids. The CDR3 DNA has 45 bases and is translated from base 1. V lost 5 bases and J lost 5 bases; the stretch between them is 16 bases long.